This TCR beta chain was found in a study of T cell changes during pregnancy in multiple sclerosis. TCRdb's table, derived via immunoSEQ multiplex PCR, lists solely in-frame clones and lacks some. This sample has over 45,000 clones, with less than 90% found just once. This CDR3 region has 13 residues. With 0 bases removed from V and 7 bases from J, the gap between germline ends came to 7 bases. Germline values: CDR1 SEHNR, CDR2 FQNEAQ (reference sequence). This chain connects TRBV7-9 to TRBJ2-1; a weak D match, TRBD2 (6 bases). The sample was CD4+ T cells from peripheral blood mononuclear cells, taken in the third trimester of pregnancy. The sequence came from a female donor with multiple sclerosis, enrolled in a pregnancy study. The CDR3 DNA follows: TGTGCCAGCAGCTTAGCGGGAGGTAATGAGCAGTTCTTC. This gives the protein CASSLAGGNEQFF.